The rows below give T cell receptor beta chains drawn from one sample of a study of neurological immune-mediated disorders. One entry per CDR3 protein, called by TCRdb with MiXCR from the 5' RACE reads. This table holds 40,000 or so distinct CDR3 sequences, approximately 12% found once. The sequencing sample was made of PBMCs. Receptor source: a man between 60 and 70 years old with HTLV-1-associated myelopathy (HAM/TSP). The CDR3 runs from the conserved cysteine through the conserved F or W. The order of the fields is CDR3 protein, CDR3 DNA, J gene, clone size, V gene, CDR3 length, D gene. A D gene is named only where the DNA matches it firmly. Rows give clone size only sometimes, using once, few, many, or a class for an expanded clone.

CASSTLRATGDGYTF TGTGCCAGCAGTACTCTGAGGGCTACAGGGGATGGCTACACCTTC TRBJ1-2 many TRBV25-1 15 TRBD1
CASSFGGSGEKLFF TGTGCCAGCAGTTTCGGGGGCTCTGGTGAAAAACTGTTTTTT TRBJ1-4 many TRBV12-3/TRBV12-4 14 .
CSVEAVGGPGGAKNIQYF TGCAGCGTTGAAGCTGTTGGCGGCCCAGGGGGGGCCAAAAACATTCAGTACTTC TRBJ2-4 many TRBV29-1 18 .
CSARSQAKNIQYF TGCAGTGCTAGGAGCCAGGCAAAAAACATTCAGTACTTC TRBJ2-4 many TRBV20-1 13 .
CASSLGTGNTEAFF TGTGCCAGCAGCCTTGGGACAGGGAACACTGAAGCTTTCTTT TRBJ1-1 many TRBV7-6 14 TRBD1
CASSLSAGGPEETQYF TGTGCCAGCAGCCTGTCGGCGGGAGGGCCGGAGGAGACCCAGTACTTC TRBJ2-5 few TRBV9 16 TRBD2
CASSLGSGPQETQYF TGTGCCAGCAGTTTAGGGTCAGGTCCTCAAGAGACCCAGTACTTC TRBJ2-5 . TRBV12-3/TRBV12-4 15 .
CAIGQPQETQYF TGTGCCATCGGTCAGCCCCAAGAGACCCAGTACTTC TRBJ2-5 many TRBV10-3 12 .
CSALGRTGTVDDTQYF TGCAGTGCTCTGGGCCGAACCGGGACAGTGGATGATACGCAGTATTTT TRBJ2-3 many TRBV20-1 16 TRBD1
CASSLVVANTGELFF TGCGCCAGCAGCTTGGTAGTCGCGAACACCGGGGAGCTGTTTTTT TRBJ2-2 many TRBV5-1 15 .
CATDLQGVGNQPQHF TGTGCCACCGACTTACAGGGAGTCGGCAATCAGCCCCAGCATTTT TRBJ1-5 many TRBV10-3 15 .
CASSFSGAGQPQHF TGCGCCAGCAGCTTTAGTGGGGCAGGGCAGCCCCAGCATTTT TRBJ1-5 many TRBV5-1 14 .
CASSLGSQGGYTF TGTGCCAGCAGCTTAGGGAGCCAAGGGGGCTACACCTTC TRBJ1-2 many TRBV7-8 13 .
CASSWGTGFDNEQFF TGCGCCAGCAGCTGGGGGACAGGGTTTGATAATGAGCAGTTCTTC TRBJ2-1 many TRBV5-1 15 TRBD1
CASSYSSPTYNEQFF TGTGCCAGCAGTTACTCGAGCCCAACGTACAATGAGCAGTTCTTC TRBJ2-1 many TRBV6-6 15 .
CASSPAGLGVEVEYF TGTGCCAGCAGCCCCGCGGGACTAGGGGTCGAGGTCGAGTACTTC TRBJ2-5 many TRBV5-6 15 TRBD2
CASSQDLSPGYSYEQYF TGTGCCAGCAGCCAAGATCTATCGCCTGGATACTCCTACGAGCAGTACTTC TRBJ2-7 . TRBV3-1 17 .
CSATLAGTTYEQYF TGCAGTGCGACGTTAGCGGGAACGACCTACGAGCAGTACTTC TRBJ2-7 many TRBV20-1 14 TRBD2
CASSPLTGGHWELFF TGTGCCAGCAGCCCCTTGACAGGGGGGCACTGGGAGCTGTTTTTT TRBJ2-2 . TRBV7-2 15 TRBD1
CDSSLDFGSYNEQFF TGTGACAGCAGCTTAGACTTTGGCTCCTACAATGAGCAGTTCTTC TRBJ2-1 once TRBV7-6 15 .
CASSPGGGLSYEQYF TGTGCCAGCAGCCCCGGGGGAGGGCTGAGCTACGAGCAGTACTTC TRBJ2-7 many TRBV7-6 15 TRBD2
CASSQDWGVMIQYF TGCGCCAGCAGCCAAGATTGGGGGGTTATGATTCAGTACTTC TRBJ2-4 few TRBV4-1 14 .
CASSSPGTERNEQFF TGTGCCAGCAGCTCTCCCGGGACAGAGAGAAATGAGCAGTTCTTC TRBJ2-1 many TRBV7-9 15 TRBD1
CASSPSGQFSYGYTF TGTGCCAGCAGCCCGTCCGGACAGTTCAGCTATGGCTACACCTTC TRBJ1-2 many TRBV3-1 15 .
CASSTRTSGKFTAKNEQFF TGTGCCAGCAGTACCCGGACTAGCGGGAAGTTCACTGCGAAAAATGAGCAGTTCTTC TRBJ2-1 many TRBV27 19 TRBD2
CASSVGGGDTQYF TGTGCCAGCAGCGTAGGAGGAGGGGATACGCAGTATTTT TRBJ2-3 many TRBV9 13 .
CASMGSDSPYEQYF TGTGCCAGCATGGGGTCGGACAGTCCCTACGAGCAGTACTTC TRBJ2-7 many TRBV12-3/TRBV12-4 14 .
CASSLGESYNEQFF TGCGCCAGCAGTCTAGGGGAGTCCTACAATGAGCAGTTCTTC TRBJ2-1 few TRBV5-1 14 .
CASSTTSGLLTDTQYF TGTGCCAGCAGCACCACTAGCGGGCTACTCACAGATACGCAGTATTTT TRBJ2-3 many TRBV7-3 16 TRBD2
CASSFDVGGYEQYF TGCGCCAGCAGCTTTGATGTGGGGGGCTACGAGCAGTACTTC TRBJ2-7 many TRBV5-1 14 .
CSARGAGGSGIGETQYF TGCAGTGCTAGAGGTGCGGGCGGAAGCGGGATAGGTGAGACCCAGTACTTC TRBJ2-5 many TRBV20-1 17 TRBD2
CASSQERWGSTDTQYF TGCGCCAGCAGCCAAGAACGGTGGGGGAGCACAGATACGCAGTATTTT TRBJ2-3 many TRBV4-1 16 .
CSASSSGKGADTQYF TGCAGTGCTAGTTCCAGCGGGAAAGGGGCAGATACGCAGTATTTT TRBJ2-3 many TRBV20-1 15 TRBD2
CASNLGAGTDTQYF TGTGCTAGCAACTTAGGGGCGGGAACAGATACGCAGTATTTT TRBJ2-3 medium-sized TRBV7-7 14 .
CSGGDRNTGELFF TGCTCCGGAGGGGACAGAAACACCGGGGAGCTGTTTTTT TRBJ2-2 many TRBV20-1 13 .
CASSRGQSNEKLFF TGTGCCAGCAGCAGAGGACAGTCTAATGAAAAACTGTTTTTT TRBJ1-4 many TRBV6-6 14 .
CASSYRTSGYNEQFF TGTGCCAGCAGCTACCGGACTAGCGGATACAATGAGCAGTTCTTC TRBJ2-1 many TRBV7-9 15 TRBD2
CASSLAGEGVRSPLHF TGTGCCAGCAGTTTGGCTGGGGAGGGGGTTCGGTCACCCCTCCACTTT TRBJ1-6 many TRBV28 16 .
CASTPLGAGANVLTF TGTGCCAGCACCCCCTTGGGAGCCGGGGCCAACGTCCTGACTTTC TRBJ2-6 . TRBV7-9 15 .
CASSFGTSGVGQYF TGTGCCAGCAGTTTCGGGACTAGCGGCGTGGGGCAGTACTTC TRBJ2-7 many TRBV12-3/TRBV12-4 14 TRBD2
CASSLYSGIEVDTQYF TGTGCCAGCAGTCTTTATAGCGGGATAGAGGTAGATACGCAGTATTTT TRBJ2-3 . TRBV6-2/TRBV6-3 16 TRBD2
CAISEFTTEAFF TGTGCCATCAGTGAGTTTACCACTGAAGCTTTCTTT TRBJ1-1 many TRBV10-3 12 .
CASSGWGDRGFYEQYF TGTGCCAGCAGTGGGTGGGGGGACAGGGGGTTCTACGAGCAGTACTTC TRBJ2-7 many TRBV27 16 TRBD1
CASRITSFTYEQYF TGCGCCAGCAGGATAACATCGTTTACCTACGAGCAGTACTTC TRBJ2-7 many TRBV5-1 14 .
CSARVLSAGTDTQYF TGCAGTGCTAGAGTACTCTCAGCCGGCACAGATACGCAGTATTTT TRBJ2-3 many TRBV20-1 15 .
CASSSEAESYNEQFF TGTGCCAGCAGCTCAGAGGCGGAATCGTACAATGAGCAGTTCTTC TRBJ2-1 many TRBV5-5 15 .
CASSLHTPARGQSYEQYF TGCGCCAGCAGCCTCCATACCCCTGCTAGGGGGCAATCCTACGAGCAGTACTTC TRBJ2-7 many TRBV5-1 18 TRBD1
CSARGQGYGYTF TGCAGTGCTAGAGGACAGGGGTATGGCTACACCTTC TRBJ1-2 many TRBV20-1 12 TRBD1
CASSQPGGANVLTF TGTGCCAGCAGCCAGCCCGGTGGGGCCAACGTCCTGACTTTC TRBJ2-6 many TRBV3-1 14 .
CASSKGPGGNEQFF TGTGCCAGCAGCAAAGGTCCAGGGGGCAATGAGCAGTTCTTC TRBJ2-1 many TRBV21-1 14 .
CASSRRSSGRSYNEQFF TGTGCCAGCAGCCGTCGTTCTAGCGGGAGGTCCTACAATGAGCAGTTCTTC TRBJ2-1 . TRBV9 17 TRBD2
CASSLAWVSYNEQFF TGCGCCAGCAGCTTGGCCTGGGTTTCCTACAATGAGCAGTTCTTC TRBJ2-1 many TRBV5-1 15 .
CSARDPASPSETQYF TGCAGTGCTAGAGATCCGGCTAGCCCATCAGAGACCCAGTACTTC TRBJ2-5 many TRBV20-1 15 .
CSVDRGRDGTQYF TGCAGCGTGGACAGGGGGCGTGATGGGACCCAGTACTTC TRBJ2-5 few TRBV29-1 13 TRBD1
CASSGISRADNSPLHF TGTGCCAGCAGCGGGATAAGCAGAGCAGATAATTCACCCCTCCACTTT TRBJ1-6 many TRBV9 16 .
CASSPDAVFGTQYF TGTGCCAGCAGCCCGGACGCGGTATTTGGTACGCAGTATTTT TRBJ2-3 many TRBV7-2 14 .
CASSPNTEQFF TGTGCCAGCTCACCTAACACTGAGCAGTTCTTC TRBJ2-1 many TRBV18 11 .
CSVFGTSGRGYNEQFF TGCAGCGTCTTCGGGACTAGCGGGAGGGGGTACAATGAGCAGTTCTTC TRBJ2-1 few TRBV29-1 16 TRBD2